The 28 T cell receptor beta chains given below trace back to one sample, sequenced in a study of blood T cell repertoires in COVID-19. This table comes from immunoSEQ multiplex PCR, and its TCRdb copy is limited to in-frame clones, with some not included. The sample has 290,000 or so clones; around nine tenths are singletons. The sample comprised PBMCs or T cells enriched from blood (not recorded which). Source of these receptors: a woman aged 18-29 years who had recovered from COVID-19.

The CDR3 region is CAWSAGLHSYNEQFF. CDR3 coding DNA: TGTGCCTGGAGTGCCGGACTTCACTCCTACAATGAGCAGTTCTTC. V usage is TRBV30 and J usage is TRBJ2-1; a possible D gene is TRBD2 (5 bases). Germline V gives CDR1 GTSNPN, CDR2 SVGIG (reference sequence). The CDR3 runs to 15 residues. Between the trimmed V and J ends, which lost 1 base and 0 bases, there was a span of 10 bases.

The chain recombines TRBV4-1 with TRBJ2-7; 13 bases are shared with TRBD2. CDR1 and CDR2 from the germline V gene are MGHRA and YSYEKL. V shed 3 bases, J shed 0 bases, and the junction held 14 bases outside the gene matches. CDR3 length equals 20 residues. CDR3 DNA sequence: TGCGCCAGCAGCCACTCCCTTGGACTAGCGGGAGCCCTGAGCTCCTACGAGCAGTACTTC. Amino acid sequence: CASSHSLGLAGALSSYEQYF.

The CDR3 sequence: CASTTRVDATGELFF. The CDR3 DNA follows: TGTGCCAGCACCACCCGGGTGGATGCCACCGGGGAGCTGTTTTTT. This chain links TRBV9 with TRBJ2-2, with unresolved D. Germline V gene lookup returns CDR1 SGDLS and CDR2 YYNGEE. The CDR3 is made up of 15 amino acids. The V end was cut by 6 bases, the J end by 4 bases, with 16 bases between.

The chain is built from TRBV28 and TRBJ2-5; D uncertain. The germline CDR1 and CDR2 sequences are MDHEN and SYDVKM. This CDR3 is built from 13 residues. V lost 6 bases and J 0 bases, leaving 8 bases between the germline ends. The CDR3 bases are TGTGCCAGCAGCCTCGAGTACCAAGAGACCCAGTACTTC. It codes for CASSLEYQETQYF.

The chain recombines TRBV7-9 with TRBJ2-1; the D gene is possibly TRBD2 (5 bases). The CDR3 length is 18 residues. Trimming cost V 1 base and J 1 base, with 17 bases left between them. CDR1 is SEHNR, CDR2 FQNEAQ, per germline (reference sequence). CDR3 DNA: TGTGCCAGCAGCTTAGATAGGGCACTAGTCTGGTCCTACAATGAGCAGTTCTTC. Its translation is CASSLDRALVWSYNEQFF.

The chain employs TRBV29-1 and TRBJ2-3; tentative D call: TRBD1 (6 bases). The CDR3 sequence is 16 residues long. CDR1 is SQVTM and CDR2 is ANQGSEA in the germline V gene. V was shortened by 4 bases and J by 2 bases, with 19 bases between the two germline ends. Here the CDR3 reads CSVGVYGGDFTDTQYF. DNA of the CDR3: TGCAGCGTTGGAGTGTATGGGGGCGACTTCACAGATACGCAGTATTTT.

J is TRBJ1-4 and V is TRBV25-1; possible D gene TRBD1, 6 bases. With 7 bases removed from V and 7 bases from J, the gap between germline ends came to 13 bases. The CDR3 loop spans 13 amino acids. The germline V gene has CDR1 MGHDK and CDR2 SYGVNS. The CDR3 nucleotides read TGTGCCAGCAAGTGGGACAACGGTGAAAAACTGTTTTTT. Translation: CASKWDNGEKLFF. Combining the CDR3 with reference TRBV25-1 and TRBJ1-4 gives the whole variable domain EADIYQTPRYLVIGTGKKITLECSQTMGHDKMYWYQQDPGMELHLIHYSYGVNSTEKGDLSSESTVSRIRTEHFPLTLESARPSHTSQYLCASKWDNGEKLFFGSGTQLSVL.

The chain employs TRBV29-1 and TRBJ1-1, with D unclear. CDR3 length: 13 amino acids. Between the trimmed V and J ends, which lost 7 bases and 3 bases, there was a span of 15 bases. In germline, CDR1 is SQVTM, CDR2 ANQGSEA. This chain's CDR3 is CSARTGGDTEAFF. DNA for the CDR3: TGCAGCGCCCGGACTGGCGGGGACACTGAAGCTTTCTTT.

The chain links TRBV10-2 to TRBJ1-1, with TRBD1 matching 7 bases. Germline CDR1 and CDR2: WSHSY and SAAADI. This CDR3 is 15 amino acids long. V dropped 6 bases and J dropped 1; count of bases not matched to a gene: 8. CDR3 in DNA: TGCGCCAGCAGCTCGTACAGGGGCAGGAACACTGAAGCTTTCTTT. This codes for CASSSYRGRNTEAFF.

This clone is a singleton in its sample. The chain employs TRBV24-1 and TRBJ2-1; perhaps TRBD2 as D (5 bases). This CDR3 spans 14 amino acids. V gave up 6 bases and J gave up 0 bases, with 8 bases separating them. Germline CDR1 reads KGHDR; CDR2 reads SFDVKD. Here the CDR3 DNA reads TGTGCCACCAGTCGCACTAGCTCCTACAATGAGCAGTTCTTC. Its translation is CATSRTSSYNEQFF.

The CDR3: CASSHDRDQINYQPQHF. The CDR3 DNA reads TGTGCCAGCAGTCACGACAGGGATCAGATTAACTATCAGCCCCAGCATTTT. This chain joins TRBV28 and TRBJ1-5; 7 bases line up with TRBD1. The germline V gene has CDR1 MDHEN and CDR2 SYDVKM. The CDR3 consists of 17 residues. V gave up 5 bases and J gave up 5 bases; unmatched junction bases: 15.

The chain is built from TRBV5-8 and TRBJ2-7; perhaps TRBD2 as D (5 bases). This CDR3 contains 15 residues. V lost 3 bases and J 0 bases, leaving 13 bases between the germline ends. The V gene's germline CDR1 is SGHTS and CDR2 YDEGEE. CDR3 bases: TGTGCCAGCAGCTCGCGGGTTAGGAGCTCCTACGAGCAGTACTTC. Its protein product is CASSSRVRSSYEQYF. Full variable domain (missing parts from reference TRBV5-8 and TRBJ2-7): EAGVTQSPTHLIKTRGQQATLRCSPISGHTSVYWYQQALGLGLQFLLWYDEGEERNRGNFPPRFSGRQFPNYSSELNVNALELEDSALYLCASSSRVRSSYEQYFGPGTRLTVT.

The CDR3 loop reads CASSQVSQGAYNSPLHF. The CDR3 DNA reads as TGCGCCAGCAGCCAAGTGAGTCAGGGGGCCTATAATTCACCCCTCCACTTT. The chain uses TRBV4-1 and TRBJ1-6; 7 bases agree with TRBD1. Germline V gene data show CDR1 as MGHRA and CDR2 as YSYEKL. Trimming cost V 1 base and J 2 bases; bases outside gene matches: 5. The CDR3 has 17 amino acids.

The chain is built from TRBV19 and TRBJ2-2; 7 bases align to TRBD2. The V segment lost 6 bases and the J segment 6 bases; nucleotides outside the gene matches: 7. From germline, CDR1 is LNHDA and CDR2 SQIVND (reference sequence). This CDR3 has 14 residues. CDR3 coding DNA: TGTGCCAGTAGACTACCGGGACTACCCGGGGAGCTGTTTTTT. Protein sequence: CASRLPGLPGELFF.

This chain connects TRBV4-1 to TRBJ2-7; D is perhaps TRBD2 (6 bases). The germline gives CDR1 MGHRA, CDR2 YSYEKL. Trimming shortened V by 1 base and J by 2 bases, and 6 bases separated the two germline ends. The CDR3 sequence is 13 residues long. CDR3 DNA sequence: TGCGCCAGCAGCCAAGGGACTACCTACGAGCAGTACTTC. As protein: CASSQGTTYEQYF.

V usage is TRBV4-1 and J usage is TRBJ2-2; the match to TRBD2 covers 9 bases. V gave up 4 bases and J gave up 2 bases; unmatched junction bases: 14. The germline V gene encodes CDR1 MGHRA and CDR2 YSYEKL. The CDR3 length is 19 residues. CDR3 sequence reads: CASSPWGVAGVRNTGELFF. In nucleotides, the CDR3 is TGCGCCAGCAGCCCTTGGGGGGTAGCGGGAGTACGAAACACCGGGGAGCTGTTTTTT.

This clone was counted once. The chain combines TRBV28 with TRBJ2-7, with 9 bases matching TRBD1. After removal of 5 bases from V and 4 bases from J, the junction contained 12 bases not matched to a gene. CDR3 length: 16 amino acids. Germline loops: CDR1 MDHEN, CDR2 SYDVKM. The CDR3 spells CASSLSSGTGWYEQYF. The CDR3, as DNA: TGTGCCAGCAGTCTGAGCTCCGGGACAGGGTGGTACGAGCAGTACTTC.

The V gene is TRBV28, the J gene TRBJ1-1, with D unresolved. The V end was cut by 2 bases, the J end by 8 bases, with 9 bases between. The CDR3 totals 12 residues. Germline V gene lookup returns CDR1 MDHEN and CDR2 SYDVKM. In DNA form, the CDR3 reads TGTGCCAGCAGTTTACGAGGCCAGGAAGCTTTCTTT. As protein: CASSLRGQEAFF.

The J gene is TRBJ1-2, the V gene TRBV19, with D perhaps TRBD1 (5 bases). CDR3 size: 15 residues. Germline V gene data show CDR1 as LNHDA and CDR2 as SQIVND (reference sequence). Between the trimmed V and J ends, which lost 6 bases and 1 base, there was a span of 15 bases. CDR3 in amino acids: CASSTDSKVNYGYTF. The CDR3 DNA reads as TGTGCCAGTAGCACCGACAGTAAAGTTAACTATGGCTACACCTTC.

V usage is TRBV5-1 and J usage is TRBJ2-2, with 10 bases that match TRBD2. This CDR3 region has 15 residues. The J segment lost 4 bases and the V segment lost 4 bases, leaving 4 bases of the junction unmatched. The germline V gene has CDR1 SGHRS and CDR2 YFSETQ. CDR3 loop: CASSRWTSGTGELFF. CDR3 DNA: TGCGCCAGCAGCCGTTGGACTAGCGGCACCGGGGAGCTGTTTTTT.

This clone showed up just a few times. The J gene is TRBJ2-5, the V gene TRBV9, with 10 bases lining up with TRBD1. The V segment lost 4 bases and the J segment 5 bases; nucleotides outside the gene matches: 8. Germline CDR1 reads SGDLS; CDR2 reads YYNGEE. This CDR3 is 15 amino acids long. In DNA form, the CDR3 reads TGTGCCAGCAGCCTTTCGACAGGGGGCGCGGAGACCCAGTACTTC. This sequence encodes CASSLSTGGAETQYF.

The chain recombines TRBV13 with TRBJ2-1; 13 nucleotides match TRBD2. J was trimmed by 4 bases and V by 4 bases; bases with no gene match: 7. There are 17 residues in the CDR3. Germline V gives CDR1 PRHDT, CDR2 FYEKMQ (reference sequence). The CDR3: CASSSRTSGSHYNEQFF. The CDR3 coding sequence is TGTGCCAGCAGCTCCCGGACTAGCGGGAGCCATTACAATGAGCAGTTCTTC.

The rearrangement links TRBV7-9 to TRBJ2-2, with TRBD2 identical over 10 bases. CDR3 length: 15 residues. CDR1 is SEHNR, CDR2 FQNEAQ, per germline (reference sequence). Trimming at V came to 2 bases and at J to 4 bases, leaving 1 base not matched to a gene. As DNA, the CDR3 is TGTGCCAGCAGCTTAACTAGCGGGGCCACCGGGGAGCTGTTTTTT. As protein: CASSLTSGATGELFF.

The chain recombines TRBV20-1 with TRBJ2-3, with D possibly matching TRBD2 (5 bases). Looked up from germline, CDR1 is DFQATT and CDR2 is SNEGSKA (reference sequence). The CDR3 runs to 11 residues. Trimming took 6 bases from V and 6 from J, leaving 10 bases between them. CDR3 loop: CSALREDTQYF. The CDR3 DNA sequence: TGCAGTGCACTTAGGGAGGATACGCAGTATTTT.

This rearrangement joins TRBV7-3 to TRBJ2-1; TRBD2 matches at 13 bases. This CDR3 region has 16 residues. With V trimmed by 5 bases and J by 7 bases, 8 bases remained unmatched. The germline CDR1 and CDR2 sequences are SGHTA and FQGTGA. The CDR3: CASSIMGLAGRNEQFF. The DNA for the CDR3 is TGTGCCAGCAGCATAATGGGACTAGCGGGACGAAATGAGCAGTTCTTC.

The chain is built from TRBV5-1 and TRBJ2-2; D possibly corresponds to TRBD1 (6 bases). CDR1 and CDR2 (germline): SGHRS, YFSETQ. V shed 1 base and J shed 2 bases, with 12 bases lying between them. The CDR3 sequence is 16 residues long. CDR3 in amino acids: CASSLRGSANTGELFF. The CDR3 DNA follows: TGCGCCAGCAGCTTGAGGGGGTCGGCTAACACCGGGGAGCTGTTTTTT.

This chain joins TRBV30 and TRBJ1-1; perhaps TRBD1 as D (5 bases). The germline gives CDR1 GTSNPN, CDR2 SVGIG (reference sequence). The V end lost 0 bases, the J end lost 4 bases, and 9 bases lay between the germline ends. The CDR3 has 13 amino acids. CDR3 sequence reads: CAWSVGVSTEAFF. CDR3 sequence (DNA): TGTGCCTGGAGTGTAGGGGTTAGCACTGAAGCTTTCTTT.

The chain combines TRBV12-3 or TRBV12-4 with TRBJ2-7; 8 bases line up with TRBD2. The CDR3 covers 13 residues. V lost 1 base, J lost 6 bases, and 2 bases stayed unmatched. Here the CDR3 DNA reads TGTGCCAGCAGTTTAGGGACTAGCACCGAGCAGTACTTC. This gives the protein CASSLGTSTEQYF.